The clone carrying this TCR beta chain showed up many times. The study amplified TCR beta CDR3 regions using RNA transcripts. The library came from an HTBI-primed first-round RT-PCR and a second-round multiplex PCR. Using its own MiXCR run on the multiplex PCR reads, TCRdb lists one record per CDR3 protein. Among a few hundred thousand distinct CDR3 sequences listed, roughly 17% were seen once. Clinical symptoms, serum thyroxine, TRAb, thyroid ultrasound and orbital computed tomography were relied on for diagnosis. 7.5 to 10 ml of fresh blood yielded the PBMCs by density gradient. The CDR3 covers 14 residues. The ends lost 4 bases at V and 4 bases at J; junction bases unmatched: 3. Germline CDR1 reads MNHEY; CDR2 reads SVGAGI. This sample stems from a study of Graves' ophthalmopathy and Graves' hyperthyroidism.

Sequenced: peripheral blood. J is TRBJ2-7 and V is TRBV6-5; 11 bases agree with TRBD1. This receptor was taken from an adult man with Graves' ophthalmopathy. CDR3 DNA sequence: TGTGCCAGCAGTTTTCGGGACAGGGGGTACGAGCAGTACTTC. It specifies CASSFRDRGYEQYF.